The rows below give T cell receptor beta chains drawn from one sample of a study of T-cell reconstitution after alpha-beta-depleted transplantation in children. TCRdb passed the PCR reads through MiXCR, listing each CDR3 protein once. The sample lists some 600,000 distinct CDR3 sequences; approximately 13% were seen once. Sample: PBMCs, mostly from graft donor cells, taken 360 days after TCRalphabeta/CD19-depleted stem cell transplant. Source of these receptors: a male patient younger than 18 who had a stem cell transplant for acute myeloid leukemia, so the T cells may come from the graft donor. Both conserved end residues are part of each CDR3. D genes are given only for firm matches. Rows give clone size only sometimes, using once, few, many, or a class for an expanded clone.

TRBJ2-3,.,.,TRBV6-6,CASSYYSTDTQYF,TGTGCCAGCAGTTACTACAGCACAGATACGCAGTATTTT
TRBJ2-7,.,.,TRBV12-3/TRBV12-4,CASSDRGPPSYEQYF,TGTGCCAGCAGTGATCGGGGCCCGCCGTCCTACGAGCAGTACTTC
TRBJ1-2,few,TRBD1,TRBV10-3,CAISDVRQGEGPWANYGYTF,TGTGCCATCAGTGATGTGAGACAGGGAGAGGGTCCGTGGGCTAACTATGGCTACACCTTC
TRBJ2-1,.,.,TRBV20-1,CSAPNPIDLDNEQFF,TGCAGTGCTCCCAACCCCATCGACTTAGACAATGAGCAGTTCTTC
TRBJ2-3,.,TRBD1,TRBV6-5,CASSYQFLPGQGARDTQYF,TGTGCCAGCAGTTACCAGTTTCTTCCGGGACAGGGGGCGCGGGATACGCAGTATTTT
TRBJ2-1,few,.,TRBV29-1,CSVGHDRDTDYRFF,TGCAGCGTTGGTCATGACCGGGACACCGATTATCGGTTCTTC
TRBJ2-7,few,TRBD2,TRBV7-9,CASSSWGSGTNLGEQYF,TGTGCCAGCAGCTCCTGGGGGTCGGGGACTAACCTCGGGGAGCAGTACTTC
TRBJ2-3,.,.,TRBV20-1,CSAVVSSTDTQYF,TGCAGTGCCGTTGTGTCGAGCACAGATACGCAGTATTTT
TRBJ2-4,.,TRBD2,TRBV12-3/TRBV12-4,CASSSSPRGLLAELAKNIQYF,TGTGCCAGCAGTTCGTCCCCCCGTGGTCTACTAGCGGAGCTAGCCAAAAACATTCAGTACTTC
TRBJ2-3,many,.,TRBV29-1,CSVEKGPSMQYF,TGCAGCGTTGAAAAGGGTCCCTCTATGCAGTATTTT
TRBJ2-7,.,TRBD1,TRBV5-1,CASSSGQGGEQYF,TGCGCCAGCAGCTCCGGACAGGGGGGCGAGCAGTACTTC
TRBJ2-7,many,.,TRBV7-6,CASSRRVDGEQYF,TGTGCCAGCAGTCGGAGGGTCGATGGCGAGCAGTACTTC
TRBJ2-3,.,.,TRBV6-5,CASSYSSGALNSTDTQYF,TGTGCCAGCAGTTACTCCTCAGGGGCGCTAAACAGCACAGATACGCAGTATTTT
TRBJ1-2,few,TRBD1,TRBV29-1,CSGRTGTGGYTF,TGCAGCGGTCGGACAGGGACTGGTGGCTACACCTTC
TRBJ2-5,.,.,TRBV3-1,CASNKVKENREETQYF,TGTGCCAGCAATAAAGTAAAGGAAAACAGGGAGGAGACCCAGTACTTC
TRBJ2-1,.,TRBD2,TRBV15,CATSAQGLALYNEQFF,TGTGCCACCAGCGCCCAGGGACTAGCGCTTTACAATGAGCAGTTCTTC
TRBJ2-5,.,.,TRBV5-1,CASSLTGTERETQYF,TGCGCCAGCAGCTTGACCGGGACCGAAAGAGAGACCCAGTACTTC
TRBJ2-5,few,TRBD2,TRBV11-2,CASSRRNLAGGHLGTQYF,TGTGCCAGCAGCCGCAGAAATCTAGCGGGAGGCCACCTCGGGACCCAGTACTTC
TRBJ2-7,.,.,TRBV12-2,CASRLARWGGYEQYF,TGTGCAAGTCGCTTAGCGCGGTGGGGCGGCTACGAGCAGTACTTC
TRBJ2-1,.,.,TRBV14,CASSQDVAGWYNEQFF,TGTGCCAGCAGCCAAGATGTTGCGGGATGGTACAATGAGCAGTTCTTC
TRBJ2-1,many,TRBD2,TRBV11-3,CASSLEGGRMSNEQFF,TGTGCCAGCAGCTTAGAGGGCGGGAGGATGTCAAATGAGCAGTTCTTC
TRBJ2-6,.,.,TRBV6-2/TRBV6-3,CATKGGDRTYSGANVLTF,TGTGCCACCAAAGGGGGGGACAGAACTTACTCTGGGGCCAACGTCCTGACTTTC
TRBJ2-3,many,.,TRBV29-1,CSLRDGDTQYF,TGCAGCTTGAGGGACGGAGATACGCAGTATTTT
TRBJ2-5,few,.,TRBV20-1,CSASQGGLLFQETQYF,TGCAGTGCTAGTCAGGGGGGTCTCCTTTTCCAAGAGACCCAGTACTTC
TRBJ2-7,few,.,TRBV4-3,CASSQQPWSMEEQYF,TGCGCCAGCAGCCAACAACCCTGGTCCATGGAAGAGCAGTACTTC
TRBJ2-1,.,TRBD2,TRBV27,CASSPTTSGMGEQFF,TGTGCCAGCAGTCCCACCACTAGCGGGATGGGTGAGCAGTTCTTC
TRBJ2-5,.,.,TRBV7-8,CASSPTSEETQYF,TGTGCCAGCAGCCCTACGAGTGAAGAGACCCAGTACTTC
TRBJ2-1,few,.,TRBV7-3,CASSLRFPAGDKSYNEQFF,TGTGCCAGCAGCTTACGGTTTCCCGCGGGGGACAAAAGTTACAATGAGCAGTTCTTC
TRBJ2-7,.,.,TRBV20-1,CSATQGDEQYF,TGCAGTGCTACCCAGGGTGACGAGCAGTACTTC
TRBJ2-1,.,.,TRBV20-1,CSARDWVTKGYYNEQFF,TGCAGTGCTAGAGATTGGGTAACGAAGGGGTACTACAATGAGCAGTTCTTC
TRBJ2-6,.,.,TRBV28,CASSLYRQVMIANVLTF,TGTGCCAGCAGTTTGTACCGACAGGTTATGATTGCCAACGTCCTGACTTTC
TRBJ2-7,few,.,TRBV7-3,CASSLMGDTYEQYF,TGTGCCAGCAGCTTAATGGGGGACACCTACGAGCAGTACTTC
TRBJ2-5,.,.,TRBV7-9,CASSLGTYEETQYF,TGTGCCAGCAGCTTAGGGACGTATGAAGAGACCCAGTACTTC
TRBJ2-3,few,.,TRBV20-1,CSTGGGGTDTQYF,TGCAGTACAGGGGGGGGCGGCACAGATACGCAGTATTTT
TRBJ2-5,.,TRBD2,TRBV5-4,CASSPLAGRQETQYF,TGTGCCAGCAGTCCCTTAGCGGGGAGACAAGAGACCCAGTACTTC
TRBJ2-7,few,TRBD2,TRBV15,CATSRVSGSPPYEQYF,TGTGCCACCAGCAGAGTAAGCGGGAGCCCACCCTACGAGCAGTACTTC
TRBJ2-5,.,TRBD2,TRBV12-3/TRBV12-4,CASSLALGGRVIGGTQYF,TGTGCCAGCAGTTTAGCGCTGGGCGGGAGGGTTATAGGGGGGACCCAGTACTTC
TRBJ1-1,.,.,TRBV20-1,CSARDTPGGTEAFF,TGCAGTGCTAGAGATACCCCCGGGGGCACTGAAGCTTTCTTT
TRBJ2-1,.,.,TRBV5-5,CASSSAVYNEQFF,TGTGCCAGCAGCTCGGCAGTCTACAATGAGCAGTTCTTC
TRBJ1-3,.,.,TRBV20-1,CSAEWRAFQGGNTIYF,TGCAGTGCCGAATGGAGGGCTTTCCAGGGTGGTAACACCATATATTTT
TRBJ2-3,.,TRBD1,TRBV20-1,CSARAGTGSTDTQYF,TGCAGTGCTAGAGCCGGGACAGGGAGCACAGATACGCAGTATTTT
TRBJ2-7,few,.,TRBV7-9,CASSLEFGGIEQYF,TGTGCCAGCAGCCTAGAGTTCGGGGGCATCGAGCAGTACTTC
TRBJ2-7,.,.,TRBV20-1,CSASLTRAYSEQYF,TGCAGTGCTTCCCTAACTAGAGCTTATAGCGAGCAGTACTTC
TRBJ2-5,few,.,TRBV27,CASNWQGPGETQYF,TGTGCCAGCAACTGGCAGGGTCCCGGAGAGACCCAGTACTTC
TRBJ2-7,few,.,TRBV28,CASSPPWEASYEQYF,TGTGCCAGCAGTCCCCCCTGGGAGGCCTCCTACGAGCAGTACTTC